Listed below are T cell receptor beta chains from one sample, sequenced in a study of T cells after yellow fever vaccination. TCRdb re-called the 5' RACE reads with MiXCR, one entry per CDR3 protein. This table has approximately 300,000 distinct CDR3 sequences, 9.5% to 12% appearing once. The source material was CD4+ T cells sorted from PBMCs, sampled 45 days after the yellow fever booster vaccination. The receptor source for this set is a young man who received the YFV17D yellow fever vaccine. The CDR3 runs from the conserved cysteine through the conserved F or W. A D gene is named only where the DNA matches it firmly. Clone size is stated in some rows and not others, as once, few, many or a class when expanded.

clone_size	d_call	v_call	j_call	cdr3_aa	cdr3_nt
few	.	TRBV29-1	TRBJ2-5	CSVRGYQETQYF	TGCAGCGTTCGGGGGTACCAAGAGACCCAGTACTTC
few	.	TRBV20-1	TRBJ2-5	CSASSFRETQYF	TGCAGTGCTAGTTCGTTCAGGGAGACCCAGTACTTC
many	.	TRBV2	TRBJ2-1	CASTDQGHSYNEQFF	TGTGCCAGCACCGATCAGGGGCACTCCTACAATGAGCAGTTCTTC
.	.	TRBV5-1	TRBJ2-5	CASSRVQATQETQYF	TGCGCCAGCAGCCGAGTCCAGGCGACTCAAGAGACCCAGTACTTC
many	.	TRBV20-1	TRBJ2-4	CSATAGWDIQYF	TGCAGTGCTACAGCGGGTTGGGACATTCAGTACTTC
.	TRBD2	TRBV7-9	TRBJ2-3	CASSTAGGPDTQYF	TGTGCCAGCAGCACCGCGGGGGGCCCAGATACGCAGTATTTT
.	TRBD1	TRBV7-2	TRBJ2-1	CASSFRTQGAFF	TGTGCCAGCAGCTTTAGAACCCAGGGGGCGTTCTTC
.	.	TRBV18	TRBJ1-6	CASSPETGNSPLHF	TGTGCCAGCTCACCGGAGACAGGAAATTCACCCCTCCACTTT
.	.	TRBV3-1	TRBJ2-7	CASSQYNLRGSYEQYF	TGTGCCAGCAGCCAATACAATCTCAGGGGATCCTACGAGCAGTACTTC
.	.	TRBV9	TRBJ1-5	CASSETGYSNQPQHF	TGTGCCAGCAGCGAGACGGGTTATAGCAATCAGCCCCAGCATTTT
few	TRBD2	TRBV5-5	TRBJ2-2	CASSRYRSGGDYTGELFF	TGTGCCAGCAGCCGTTATCGTAGCGGGGGAGACTACACCGGGGAGCTGTTTTTT
many	.	TRBV7-2	TRBJ2-2	CASSRRGTGELFF	TGTGCCAGCAGCCGACGGGGGACCGGGGAGCTGTTTTTT
.	TRBD1	TRBV7-2	TRBJ2-2	CASSRQGAPGELFF	TGTGCCAGCAGCCGACAGGGGGCCCCCGGGGAGCTGTTTTTT
few	TRBD1	TRBV30	TRBJ1-1	CAWSRQGNTEAFF	TGTGCCTGGAGTAGACAGGGGAACACTGAAGCTTTCTTT
few	.	TRBV12-3/TRBV12-4	TRBJ1-1	CASTLTQNTEAFF	TGTGCCAGCACCCTGACACAGAACACTGAAGCTTTCTTT
.	.	TRBV5-5	TRBJ1-5	CASSSIIGNQPQHF	TGTGCCAGCAGCTCGATAATCGGTAATCAGCCCCAGCATTTT
few	.	TRBV28	TRBJ1-2	CASSPGGNSPYGYTF	TGTGCCAGCAGCCCTGGGGGGAATTCCCCCTATGGCTACACCTTC
.	.	TRBV6-6	TRBJ1-5	CAIRQEYSNQPQHF	TGTGCCATCAGACAGGAGTATAGCAATCAGCCCCAGCATTTT
many	TRBD1	TRBV12-3/TRBV12-4	TRBJ1-2	CASSQDRGKGGYTF	TGTGCCAGCAGCCAAGACAGGGGGAAAGGGGGCTACACCTTC
.	TRBD2	TRBV2	TRBJ2-2	CASMAGGHTGELFF	TGTGCCAGCATGGCGGGGGGGCACACCGGGGAGCTGTTTTTT
.	TRBD1	TRBV20-1	TRBJ2-2	CSAGTGSNTGELFF	TGCAGTGCTGGGACAGGGTCGAACACCGGGGAGCTGTTTTTT
few	TRBD2	TRBV11-1	TRBJ2-1	CASSSSGGFLNEQFF	TGTGCCAGCAGCAGTAGCGGGGGGTTTCTGAATGAGCAGTTCTTC
.	TRBD1	TRBV4-3	TRBJ1-5	CASSQDRGWQPQHF	TGCGCCAGCAGCCAGGACAGGGGGTGGCAGCCCCAGCATTTT
many	.	TRBV4-3	TRBJ2-3	CASSQDPVTDTQYF	TGCGCCAGCAGCCAAGATCCAGTCACAGATACGCAGTATTTT
.	.	TRBV28	TRBJ1-1	CASSPRWGWGTEAFF	TGTGCCAGCAGTCCCCGCTGGGGCTGGGGCACTGAAGCTTTCTTT
few	TRBD1	TRBV12-3/TRBV12-4	TRBJ1-1	CASSDPGQGAEAFF	TGTGCCAGCAGTGACCCGGGACAGGGAGCTGAAGCTTTCTTT
.	TRBD1	TRBV19	TRBJ2-4	CASTLRGLAKNIQYF	TGTGCCAGTACCCTCAGGGGGTTAGCCAAAAACATTCAGTACTTC
.	TRBD1	TRBV6-5	TRBJ2-7	CASTSTGGEQYF	TGTGCCAGCACCTCCACAGGGGGCGAGCAGTACTTC
once	.	TRBV18	TRBJ1-4	CASSPPSVTNEKLFF	TGTGCCAGCTCACCACCGTCAGTAACTAATGAAAAACTGTTTTTT
.	.	TRBV5-5	TRBJ1-6	CASSLRGFNSPLHF	TGTGCCAGCAGCTTGAGAGGCTTCAATTCACCCCTCCACTTT
.	.	TRBV6-6	TRBJ1-2	CASSYSSEDYGYTF	TGTGCCAGCAGTTACTCTTCCGAAGACTATGGCTACACCTTC
many	.	TRBV9	TRBJ2-2	CASMSGTNTGELFF	TGTGCCAGCATGTCGGGAACGAACACCGGGGAGCTGTTTTTT
few	.	TRBV15	TRBJ2-1	CATKVGLSYNEQFF	TGTGCCACCAAAGTAGGGTTATCCTACAATGAGCAGTTCTTC
.	TRBD2	TRBV27	TRBJ2-3	CASSLTSGVWADTQYF	TGTGCCAGCAGTCTGACTAGCGGGGTTTGGGCAGATACGCAGTATTTT
.	.	TRBV24-1	TRBJ2-1	CATAGTSHYNEQFF	TGTGCCACCGCCGGGACCTCCCACTACAATGAGCAGTTCTTC
.	.	TRBV5-1	TRBJ1-2	CASSLDSSQAYGYTF	TGCGCCAGCAGCTTGGACTCGTCTCAAGCCTATGGCTACACCTTC
few	TRBD1	TRBV4-1	TRBJ1-5	CASSPDRGRVQPQHF	TGCGCCAGCAGCCCCGACAGGGGGCGAGTTCAGCCCCAGCATTTT
few	TRBD2	TRBV27	TRBJ2-3	CASSLVAGGSDTQYF	TGTGCCAGCAGTTTGGTAGCGGGGGGCTCAGATACGCAGTATTTT
many	TRBD1	TRBV6-1	TRBJ1-2	CASSDLGTDTYGYTF	TGTGCCAGCAGTGACCTCGGGACAGACACCTATGGCTACACCTTC
many	.	TRBV5-1	TRBJ1-6	CASSLGNTGNSPLHF	TGCGCCAGCAGCTTGGGAAACACTGGGAATTCACCCCTCCACTTT
once	.	TRBV7-2	TRBJ1-2	CASSKDPSQGGYTF	TGTGCCAGCAGCAAGGACCCATCGCAAGGTGGCTACACCTTC
.	.	TRBV5-1	TRBJ2-5	CASGLGGQETQYF	TGCGCCAGCGGATTAGGGGGGCAAGAGACCCAGTACTTC
.	TRBD1	TRBV18	TRBJ1-1	CASSQGTGDTEAFF	TGTGCCAGCTCCCAAGGGACAGGGGACACTGAAGCTTTCTTT
few	TRBD2	TRBV9	TRBJ2-1	CASSVDPASGGGEQFF	TGTGCCAGCAGCGTAGACCCGGCTAGCGGGGGCGGTGAGCAGTTCTTC